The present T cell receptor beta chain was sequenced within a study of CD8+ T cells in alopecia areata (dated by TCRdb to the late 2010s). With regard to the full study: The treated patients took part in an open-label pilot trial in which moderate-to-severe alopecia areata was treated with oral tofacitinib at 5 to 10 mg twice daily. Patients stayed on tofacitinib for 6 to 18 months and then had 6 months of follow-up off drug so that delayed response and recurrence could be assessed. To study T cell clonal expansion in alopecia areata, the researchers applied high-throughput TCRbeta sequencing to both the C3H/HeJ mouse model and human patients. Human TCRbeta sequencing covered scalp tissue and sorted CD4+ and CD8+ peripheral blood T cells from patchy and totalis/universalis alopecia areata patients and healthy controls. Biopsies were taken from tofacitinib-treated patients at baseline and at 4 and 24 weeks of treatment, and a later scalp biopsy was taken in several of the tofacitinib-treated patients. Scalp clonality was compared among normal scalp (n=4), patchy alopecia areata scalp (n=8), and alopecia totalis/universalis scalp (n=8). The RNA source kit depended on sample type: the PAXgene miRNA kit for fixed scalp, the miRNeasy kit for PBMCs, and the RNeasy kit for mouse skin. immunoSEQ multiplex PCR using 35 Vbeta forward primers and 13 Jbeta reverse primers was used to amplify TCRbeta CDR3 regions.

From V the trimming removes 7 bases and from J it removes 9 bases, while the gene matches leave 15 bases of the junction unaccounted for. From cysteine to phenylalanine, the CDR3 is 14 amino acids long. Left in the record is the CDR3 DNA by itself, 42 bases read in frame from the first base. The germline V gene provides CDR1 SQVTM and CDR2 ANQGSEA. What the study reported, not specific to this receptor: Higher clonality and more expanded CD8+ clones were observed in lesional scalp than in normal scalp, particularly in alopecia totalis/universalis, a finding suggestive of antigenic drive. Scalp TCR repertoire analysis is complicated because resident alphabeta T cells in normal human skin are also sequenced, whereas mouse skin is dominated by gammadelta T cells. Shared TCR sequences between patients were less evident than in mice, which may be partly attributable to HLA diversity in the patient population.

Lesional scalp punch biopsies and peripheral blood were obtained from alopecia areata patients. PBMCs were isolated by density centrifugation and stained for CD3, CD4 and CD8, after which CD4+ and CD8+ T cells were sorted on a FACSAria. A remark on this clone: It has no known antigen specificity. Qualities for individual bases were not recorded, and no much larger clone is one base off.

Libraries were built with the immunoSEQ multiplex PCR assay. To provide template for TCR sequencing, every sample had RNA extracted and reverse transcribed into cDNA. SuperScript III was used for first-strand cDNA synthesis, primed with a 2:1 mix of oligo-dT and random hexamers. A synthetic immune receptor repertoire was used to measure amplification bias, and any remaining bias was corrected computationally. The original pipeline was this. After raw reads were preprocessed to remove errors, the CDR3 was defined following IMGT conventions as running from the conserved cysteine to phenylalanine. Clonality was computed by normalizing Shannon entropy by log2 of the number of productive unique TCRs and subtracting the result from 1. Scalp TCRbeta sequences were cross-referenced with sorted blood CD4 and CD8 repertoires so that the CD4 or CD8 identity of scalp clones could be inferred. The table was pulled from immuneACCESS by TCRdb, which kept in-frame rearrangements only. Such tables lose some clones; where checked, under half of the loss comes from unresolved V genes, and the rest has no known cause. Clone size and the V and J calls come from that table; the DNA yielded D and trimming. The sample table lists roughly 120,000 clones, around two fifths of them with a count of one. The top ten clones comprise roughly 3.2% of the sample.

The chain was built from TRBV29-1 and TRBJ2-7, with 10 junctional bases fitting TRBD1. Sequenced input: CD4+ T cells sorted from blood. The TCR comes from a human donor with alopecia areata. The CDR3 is CSANRDRGTAGQYF. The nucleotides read TGCAGCGCCAACCGGGACAGGGGTACGGCAGGGCAGTACTTC.